Presented here are 12 T cell receptor beta chains from one specimen sequenced in a study of Ad26.COV2.S vaccination and SARS-CoV-2 variants. TCRdb keeps only in-frame clones here, not all; method: immunoSEQ multiplex PCR. The table includes around 320,000 clones, roughly 91% detected once. The treatment was: about 20 received Ad26.COV2.S at low or high dose, single or two shots; a few received placebo; per-sample allocation not given. Each sample was drawn 63 days after the first injection (of vaccine or placebo). The sequenced sample was peripheral blood, obtained in a trial of Ad26.COV2.S vaccine versus placebo. Source of these receptors: a person aged 18-60 years who received the Ad26.COV2.S COVID-19 vaccine or a placebo.

The V call is TRBV4-1, the J call TRBJ1-3; D is perhaps TRBD1 (6 bases). CDR3 size: 18 residues. The V gene's germline CDR1 is MGHRA and CDR2 YSYEKL. Trimming cost V 1 base and J 4 bases, with 20 bases left between them. The CDR3: CASSQGGSGRGDGNTIYF. The CDR3 DNA reads as TGCGCCAGCAGCCAAGGGGGCTCCGGCAGGGGTGACGGAAACACCATATATTTT.

This clone was detected ten times or more. J is TRBJ2-3 and V is TRBV4-1, with D unclear. V was pared by 3 bases and J by 3 bases, with 7 bases between. This CDR3 has 13 amino acids. Germline V CDR1 and CDR2: MGHRA, YSYEKL. CDR3 nucleotide sequence: TGCGCCAGCAGCCATCCTAAGACAGATACGCAGTATTTT. Translating it yields CASSHPKTDTQYF.

V usage is TRBV4-1 and J usage is TRBJ1-1; D is uncertain. V was trimmed by 1 base and J by 4 bases, leaving 10 bases between them. The CDR3 runs to 14 residues. Germline values: CDR1 MGHRA, CDR2 YSYEKL. This chain's CDR3 is CASSQGGLLTEAFF. The CDR3 nucleotides are TGCGCCAGCAGCCAAGGAGGGTTACTCACTGAAGCTTTCTTT.

This rearrangement joins TRBV2 to TRBJ1-1, with a weak D call TRBD1 (5 bases). The CDR3 has 15 residues. Germline values: CDR1 SNHLY, CDR2 FYNNEI. The V gene lost 5 bases and the J gene lost 1 base, with 14 bases spanning the gap. Here the CDR3 DNA reads TGTGCCAGCAGTTTTGCCGGGACCGAGAACACTGAAGCTTTCTTT. This gives the protein CASSFAGTENTEAFF.

This sequence joins TRBV5-1 and TRBJ1-2; D is uncertain. Trimming took off 0 bases at V and 1 base at J, with 10 bases between the two ends. CDR1 SGHRS and CDR2 YFSETQ come from the germline V gene. The length of the CDR3 is 15 residues. CDR3 coding DNA: TGCGCCAGCAGCTTGGGAGGGAGATATAACTATGGCTACACCTTC. Translated, it gives CASSLGGRYNYGYTF.

The chain recombines TRBV9 with TRBJ2-7; D possibly corresponds to TRBD1 (6 bases). The germline gives CDR1 SGDLS, CDR2 YYNGEE. V lost 3 bases and J 5 bases, leaving 15 bases between the germline ends. The CDR3 is 14 amino acids. The CDR3 reads CASSAELDRNEQYF. The CDR3 DNA reads TGTGCCAGCAGCGCGGAATTGGACAGAAACGAGCAGTACTTC. The full variable domain, completed using reference TRBV9 and TRBJ2-7, is DSGVTQTPKHLITATGQRVTLRCSPRSGDLSVYWYQQSLDQGLQFLIQYYNGEERAKGNILERFSAQQFPDLHSELNLSSLELGDSALYFCASSAELDRNEQYFGPGTRLTVT.

This clone appeared a single time. The chain links TRBV4-1 to TRBJ2-3; D perhaps matches TRBD1 (5 bases). Germline V gene sequence: CDR1 MGHRA, CDR2 YSYEKL. The CDR3 has 16 amino acids. V dropped 2 bases and J dropped 5 bases, with 17 bases sitting between them. CDR3 DNA: TGCGCCAGCAGCCAACAAGACTCAGAAGGGGAAGATACGCAGTATTTT. Protein sequence: CASSQQDSEGEDTQYF.

V gene TRBV4-1 combines with J gene TRBJ1-6; a weak D match, TRBD1 (5 bases). The CDR3 is 14 residues long. Per the germline V gene, CDR1 is MGHRA and CDR2 is YSYEKL. V was pared by 6 bases and J by 4 bases, with 10 bases between. CDR3 protein: CASRPTEYNSPLHF. For the CDR3, the DNA is TGCGCCAGCAGGCCGACAGAGTATAATTCACCCCTCCACTTT.

The rearrangement uses TRBV7-6 and TRBJ1-6; TRBD1 might be the D (5 bases). Germline lookup yields CDR1 SGHVS and CDR2 FNYEAQ. V lost 2 bases, J lost 0 bases, and 11 bases lay in between. The CDR3 is 17 amino acids. This chain's CDR3 is CASSLMGGGSYNSPLHF. In DNA form, the CDR3 reads TGTGCCAGCAGCTTAATGGGGGGAGGCTCCTATAATTCACCCCTCCACTTT.

The J gene is TRBJ1-1, the V gene TRBV6-5, with 8 bases matching TRBD1. The CDR3 is 13 amino acids. Unmatched junction bases numbered 7, after V lost 7 bases and J lost 6 bases. Germline lookup yields CDR1 MNHEY and CDR2 SVGAGI. The CDR3: CASTNDRGAEAFF. The CDR3 nucleotides are TGTGCCAGCACCAATGACAGGGGCGCTGAAGCTTTCTTT.

The chain employs TRBV6-5 and TRBJ1-5; a weak D match, TRBD1 (5 bases). Germline CDR1 and CDR2: MNHEY and SVGAGI. The V and J ends lost 6 bases and 3 bases respectively, with 12 bases between them. There are 14 residues in the CDR3. CDR3 protein: CASSLPGTNQPQHF. CDR3 sequence (DNA): TGTGCCAGCAGCCTACCAGGGACCAATCAGCCCCAGCATTTT.

The rearrangement joins TRBV18 to TRBJ2-1; possible D gene TRBD1, 5 bases. Per the germline V gene, CDR1 is KGHSH and CDR2 is LQKENI. This CDR3 is built from 12 residues. V was clipped by 10 bases and J by 6 bases, with 13 bases between them. The CDR3 DNA reads TGTGCCACAAAGGCCCAGGGCAATGAGCAGTTCTTC. It specifies CATKAQGNEQFF.